The clone carrying this T cell receptor (beta chain) was detected many times. Its matching antigen is unknown. Per the authors' pipeline: To classify distant metastasis in papillary thyroid cancer, a model was built from CDR3 differences across clinicopathological groups. Through MiXCR, TCRdb re-clonotyped the PCR reads. The V and J calls shown here were made by TCRdb, not taken from the authors' results. The sample carries some 40,000 clones, approximately 19% recorded once. None of the patients had undergone any treatment ahead of thyroid surgery. This entry comes from a study of metastatic and nonmetastatic thyroid tumors. Study background: Across blood and tumor or nodule tissue, repertoires from malignant and benign thyroid patients were compared with one another.

V was cut by 5 bases and J by 8 bases, with 12 bases left in between. Germline loops: CDR1 SGHVS, CDR2 FQNEAQ. This CDR3 contains 13 residues. Study-wide results and caveats: Malignant tumors reportedly showed significantly higher TCR beta diversity than benign nodules in both blood and tumor.

The clonotype was recovered from a female donor with papillary thyroid cancer or a benign thyroid nodule (not recorded which). Some clones in this sample may be carry-over from other donors' samples. The chain employs TRBV7-8 and TRBJ1-4; D remains unclear. Sequenced material: blood. CDR3 loop: CASSPLGREKLFF. CDR3 DNA sequence: TGTGCCAGCAGCCCACTCGGCCGGGAAAAACTGTTTTTT.